The source of this T cell receptor (beta chain) is a study of T cells in Graves' hyperthyroidism and ophthalmopathy (dated by TCRdb to the late 2010s). The study in broad terms: Peripheral blood was sampled at the time of initial diagnosis, prior to any treatment. Once sampling was done, hyperthyroidism patients were given methimazole at a starting dose of 30 mg daily, whereas ophthalmopathy patients were given high-dose intravenous methylprednisolone. A discovery cohort of about a hundred patients, roughly 43 with Graves' ophthalmopathy and roughly 59 with stable Graves' hyperthyroidism, was used to find distinguishing TCR V-J signatures. TCR Vbeta CDR3 sequencing of 130 to 150 peripheral blood samples (over 40 ophthalmopathy, 75 hyperthyroidism and approximately 17 progressor patients) is reported in the paper. Thyroid tissue and blood T-cell repertoires from about 6 Graves' hyperthyroidism patients were also compared in the study. The 100 discovery patients were randomly split 7:3 into training and test sets. Whether ophthalmopathy could be predicted prospectively was tested in an independent validation cohort made up of 18 to 20 hyperthyroidism patients plus 17 patients who later progressed to ophthalmopathy.

In the ophthalmopathy patients, disease was moderately to severely active, with a Clinical Activity Score of 3 or more, a NOSPECS grade of 4 or more, and a duration of less than 3 months. Exclusion was applied to patients with uncontrolled infections, other autoimmune diseases, pregnancy or lactation. Clinical symptoms, serum thyroxine and TRAb, thyroid ultrasound, and orbital computed tomography formed the basis for the diagnoses. Ficoll-Paque density gradient centrifugation was used to isolate PBMCs from 8.5 to 10 ml of fresh peripheral blood. Total RNA was extracted using Trizol reagent, and RNA quality was assessed on an Agilent 2100 Bioanalyzer. Paper-wide results and their limitations: Sample size was not statistically predetermined, and investigators were not blinded to group allocation. During validation, the model predicted progression to ophthalmopathy a median of roughly 7.1 months ahead of onset, with more than 60% sensitivity and roughly 72% specificity. Most expanded thyroid clonotypes (frequency above 0.001) were also detected in blood, suggesting blood repertoires may reflect thyroid immune responses. A 13 V-J signature model separated ophthalmopathy from stable hyperthyroidism, with roughly 88% sensitivity and 81% to 83% specificity in cross-validation and 80%/75% in testing.

TCR beta CDR3 regions were amplified from RNA transcripts. For the first round of RT-PCR on the TCR CDR3, the HTBI primer set was used together with the Qiagen OneStep RT-PCR kit. The libraries were constructed in a second round of multiplex PCR and then size-selected and purified. Paired-end sequencing of the libraries was performed with 100 bp reads on an Illumina HiSeq2000. Per the source publication's procedure: SOAPnuke was used to process the raw data, with reads discarded if the reads contained adapters or uncalled bases, had a mean Phred below 15, or lacked an exact constant-primer or identifier match. High-quality paired reads were merged using COPE v1.2.5, and each unique nucleotide sequence was defined as a clonotype. MiTCR v1.1 was used to align clonotypes to the IMGT TRBV, TRBD and TRBJ reference segments. The analysis was restricted to V-J combinations with a frequency above 0.0001, which together covered 99.2% of the repertoires. A TCS score was defined as the ratio between F50 (clonal expansion) and ExV (chaos), using BLOSUM62-based TCRdist between CDR3 peptides within each V-J. Welch's t-statistics and random forest reduced approximately 520 V-J features to about 13, which were used in a naive Bayes classifier (R e1071). TCRdb's own reprocessing of the public reads used fastp at Q25 and MiXCR and kept productive beta chains. Under each unique CDR3 protein, matching rows form one entry showing the most common genes and DNA. The V and J calls and clone size come from TCRdb's table, not from the authors' own analysis. Recorded for this sample are hundreds of thousands of distinct CDR3 sequences; less than 25% of them occurred a single time. Approximately 30% of the sample is in the top ten clones.

Note on this clonotype: The specificity of this receptor is unknown. With a much larger clone just one base away, this may be a read error.

The TCR comes from a man aged 25-40 years with Graves' ophthalmopathy. Sequenced sample: blood.

The DNA sequence reads TGTGCCAGCAGTTTAGTGGAAAGCGGGAGGGGGAATAAGCAGTTCTTC. This sequence encodes CASSLVESGRGNKQFF. The chain was built from TRBV28 and TRBJ2-1, with 10 middle bases fitting TRBD2. After removal of 2 bases from V and 11 bases from J, the junction retains 12 bases not matched to a gene. The CDR3 holds 16 amino acids from the cysteine to the phenylalanine. The DNA shown is the 48-base CDR3, in frame from base 1. The germline V gene specifies MDHEN as CDR1 and SYDVKM as CDR2.